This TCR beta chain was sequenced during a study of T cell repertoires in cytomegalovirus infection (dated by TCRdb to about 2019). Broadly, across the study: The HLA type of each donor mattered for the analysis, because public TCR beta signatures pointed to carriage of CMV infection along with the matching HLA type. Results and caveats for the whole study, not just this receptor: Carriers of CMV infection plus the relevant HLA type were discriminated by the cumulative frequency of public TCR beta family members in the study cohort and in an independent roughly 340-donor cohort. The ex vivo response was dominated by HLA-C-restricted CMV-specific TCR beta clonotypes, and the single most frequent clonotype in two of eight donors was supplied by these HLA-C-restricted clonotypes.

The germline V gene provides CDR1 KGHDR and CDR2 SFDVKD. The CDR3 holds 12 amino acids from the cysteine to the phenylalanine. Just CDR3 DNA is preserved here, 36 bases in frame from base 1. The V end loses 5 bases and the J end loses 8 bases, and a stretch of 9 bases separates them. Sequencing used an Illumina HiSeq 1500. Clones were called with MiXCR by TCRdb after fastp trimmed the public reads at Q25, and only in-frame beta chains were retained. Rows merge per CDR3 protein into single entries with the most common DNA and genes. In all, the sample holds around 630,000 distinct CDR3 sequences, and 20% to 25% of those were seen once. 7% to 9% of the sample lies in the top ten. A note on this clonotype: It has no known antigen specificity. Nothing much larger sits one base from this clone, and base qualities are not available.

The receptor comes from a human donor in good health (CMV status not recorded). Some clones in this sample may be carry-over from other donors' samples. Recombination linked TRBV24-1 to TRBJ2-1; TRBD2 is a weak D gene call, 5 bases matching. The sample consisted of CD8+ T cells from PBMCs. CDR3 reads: CATSVPGDEQFF. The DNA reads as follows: TGTGCCACCAGTGTCCCCGGGGATGAGCAGTTCTTC.